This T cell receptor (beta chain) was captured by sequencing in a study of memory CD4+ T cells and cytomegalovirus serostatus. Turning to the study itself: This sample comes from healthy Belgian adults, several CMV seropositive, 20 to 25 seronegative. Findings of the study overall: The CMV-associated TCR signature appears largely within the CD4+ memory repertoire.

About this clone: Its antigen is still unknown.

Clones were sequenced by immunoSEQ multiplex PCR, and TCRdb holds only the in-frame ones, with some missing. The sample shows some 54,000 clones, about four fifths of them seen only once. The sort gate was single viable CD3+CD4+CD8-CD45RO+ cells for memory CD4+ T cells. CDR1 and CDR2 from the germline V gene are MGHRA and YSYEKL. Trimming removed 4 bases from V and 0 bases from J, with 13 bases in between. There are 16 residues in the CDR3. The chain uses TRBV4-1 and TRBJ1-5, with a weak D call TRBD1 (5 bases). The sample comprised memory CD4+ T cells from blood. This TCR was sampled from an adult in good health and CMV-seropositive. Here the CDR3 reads CASSPGWGFSNQPQHF. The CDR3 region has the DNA TGCGCCAGCAGCCCCGGATGGGGGTTTAGCAATCAGCCCCAGCATTTT.